The rows below give T cell receptor beta chains drawn from one sample of a study of cytomegalovirus exposure and HLA in healthy donors. Using immunoSEQ multiplex PCR, the repertoire was profiled, and TCRdb retains in-frame clones only, with some absent. The sample carries about 190,000 clones, 70% to 90% recorded once. The sample was PBMCs. The receptors were sampled from a woman aged 25 to 39 in good health and CMV-seronegative. Each CDR3 is given with its conserved first and last residue. D genes are given only for firm matches. Part of the rows lack a size; the others show once, few, many or a class for expanded clones.

v_gene	d_gene	abundance	j_gene	CDR3aa	CDR3nt
TRBV6-1	TRBD2	.	TRBJ2-5	CASSQTSGSLETQYF	TGTGCCAGCAGTCAAACTAGCGGGAGTTTAGAGACCCAGTACTTC
TRBV19	TRBD1	few	TRBJ2-3	CASSGRTGGGTDTQYF	TGTGCCAGTAGCGGCCGGACAGGGGGTGGCACAGATACGCAGTATTTT
TRBV28	TRBD2	.	TRBJ2-1	CASSPPPGTSGGAYNEQFF	TGTGCCAGCAGCCCACCTCCCGGGACTAGCGGGGGGGCCTACAATGAGCAGTTCTTC
TRBV5-1	TRBD1	.	TRBJ1-6	CASSSGGNNSPLHF	TGCGCCAGCAGTTCAGGGGGCAACAATTCACCCCTCCACTTT
TRBV6-1	.	.	TRBJ1-1	CASLGRTGILAEAFF	TGTGCCAGCCTGGGCCGGACGGGAATTTTGGCTGAAGCTTTCTTT
TRBV5-4	TRBD1	.	TRBJ1-2	CASSEDRGYGYTF	TGTGCCAGCAGCGAAGACAGGGGCTATGGCTACACCTTC
TRBV4-2	TRBD2	.	TRBJ2-4	CASSQGYGGANIQYF	TGTGCCAGCAGCCAAGGATACGGGGGGGCGAACATTCAGTACTTC
TRBV28	.	.	TRBJ1-2	CASSPPPGSNYGYTF	TGTGCCAGCAGTCCCCCCCCGGGGTCTAACTATGGCTACACCTTC
TRBV7-3	TRBD1	.	TRBJ2-7	CASSLHRGSYEQYF	TGTGCCAGCAGCTTGCACAGGGGGTCCTACGAGCAGTACTTC
TRBV20-1	TRBD1	.	TRBJ1-2	CSAQGQDGYTF	TGCAGTGCGCAAGGACAGGATGGCTACACCTTC
TRBV7-8	TRBD2	.	TRBJ2-5	CASSLALAGGRETQYF	TGTGCCAGCAGCTTAGCGTTAGCGGGAGGACGTGAGACCCAGTACTTC
TRBV6-1	TRBD1	.	TRBJ1-2	CASTTYRGNNYGYTF	TGTGCCAGCACCACATACAGGGGGAACAACTATGGCTACACCTTC
TRBV5-1	TRBD1	.	TRBJ1-2	CASSGQGNYGYTF	TGCGCCAGCAGCGGACAGGGAAACTATGGCTACACCTTC
TRBV4-1	TRBD1	few	TRBJ2-1	CASSQDGTGNNEQFF	TGCGCCAGCAGCCAAGATGGGACAGGGAACAATGAGCAGTTCTTC
TRBV6-6	.	.	TRBJ1-1	CASIRGTEAFF	TGTGCCAGCATCCGGGGTACTGAAGCTTTCTTT
TRBV11-2	.	.	TRBJ1-2	CASSGTRGSSGYTF	TGTGCCAGCAGCGGGACTCGAGGGAGTAGTGGCTACACCTTC
TRBV28	.	.	TRBJ1-3	CASSLRSGPGNTIYF	TGTGCCAGCAGTTTAAGGTCAGGGCCCGGAAACACCATATATTTT
TRBV4-1	TRBD1	.	TRBJ2-7	CASSQGDRGVEQYF	TGCGCCAGCAGCCAGGGGGACAGGGGAGTAGAGCAGTACTTC
TRBV28	.	.	TRBJ1-5	CASTGQLNQPQHF	TGTGCCAGCACCGGACAGCTCAATCAGCCCCAGCATTTT
TRBV7-9	TRBD1	.	TRBJ1-5	CASSFGQGFQPQHF	TGTGCCAGCAGCTTTGGACAGGGGTTTCAGCCCCAGCATTTT
TRBV9	.	.	TRBJ2-3	CASSDQFSPDTQYF	TGTGCCAGCAGCGACCAATTCAGTCCAGATACGCAGTATTTT
TRBV2	.	.	TRBJ2-7	CASSGHNYEQYF	TGTGCCAGCAGCGGACATAACTACGAGCAGTACTTC
TRBV27	.	.	TRBJ2-1	CASSSGTGEGNEQFF	TGTGCCAGCAGTAGCGGGACAGGAGAGGGCAATGAGCAGTTCTTC
TRBV7-9	.	.	TRBJ1-1	CASSPPSGTTESF	TGTGCCAGCAGCCCACCTTCCGGGACAACTGAATCTTTT
TRBV29-1	.	once	TRBJ2-7	CSVGYLDSYEQYF	TGCAGCGTTGGTTATTTAGACTCCTACGAGCAGTACTTC
TRBV7-8	.	.	TRBJ2-5	CASSLRVGAIETQYF	TGTGCCAGCAGCCTCCGGGTTGGGGCGATAGAGACCCAGTACTTC
TRBV9	.	.	TRBJ2-7	CASSPDASGFYEQYF	TGTGCCAGCAGCCCAGACGCATCGGGTTTCTACGAGCAGTACTTC
TRBV28	.	.	TRBJ2-7	CASLSGPSYEQYF	TGTGCCAGCCTATCAGGGCCTTCCTACGAGCAGTACTTC
TRBV7-9	TRBD1	.	TRBJ2-7	CASSPGQGRGYEQYF	TGTGCCAGCAGCCCCGGACAGGGGAGAGGCTACGAGCAGTACTTC
TRBV11-2	TRBD1	.	TRBJ2-3	CASSFLGTATDTQYF	TGTGCCAGCAGCTTCCTCGGGACAGCCACAGATACGCAGTATTTT
TRBV25-1	.	.	TRBJ2-1	CASSEFSGVSYNEQFF	TGTGCCAGCAGTGAGTTTAGCGGAGTCTCCTACAATGAGCAGTTCTTC
TRBV29-1	TRBD2	.	TRBJ2-5	CSAWGTSGQETQYF	TGCAGCGCTTGGGGGACTAGCGGTCAAGAGACCCAGTACTTC
TRBV4-2	.	.	TRBJ2-7	CASSQSQADSAYEQYF	TGTGCCAGCAGCCAATCACAAGCGGATTCCGCCTACGAGCAGTACTTC
TRBV2	TRBD1	.	TRBJ2-3	CASTRRGQETDTQYF	TGTGCCAGCACGAGAAGGGGACAGGAAACAGATACGCAGTATTTT
TRBV4-1	TRBD1	.	TRBJ2-3	CASSQSDRGLLDTQYF	TGCGCCAGCAGCCAATCAGACAGGGGACTTTTAGATACGCAGTATTTT
TRBV12-5	.	.	TRBJ1-1	CASGYSGTEAFF	TGTGCTAGTGGTTATTCGGGGACTGAAGCTTTCTTT
TRBV18	TRBD1	.	TRBJ2-7	CASSPLPDRAKEQYF	TGTGCCAGCTCACCCCTACCGGACAGGGCTAAAGAGCAGTACTTC
TRBV7-9	TRBD2	once	TRBJ2-7	CASSLDLAGYEQYF	TGTGCCAGCAGCTTAGACCTAGCGGGATACGAGCAGTACTTC
TRBV18	.	.	TRBJ2-4	CASSPAGSKNIQYF	TGTGCCAGCTCACCGGCCGGGAGCAAAAACATTCAGTACTTC
TRBV6-6	.	.	TRBJ2-3	CASSSSSSTDTQYF	TGTGCCAGCAGTTCTAGCTCTAGCACAGATACGCAGTATTTT
TRBV28	.	.	TRBJ1-5	CASTYAVTRNQPQHF	TGTGCCAGCACTTACGCCGTGACACGCAATCAGCCCCAGCATTTT
TRBV29-1	.	.	TRBJ2-3	CSVVQGSTDTQYF	TGCAGCGTTGTCCAGGGCTCAACAGATACGCAGTATTTT
TRBV5-5	.	.	TRBJ2-3	CASSLAPADTQYF	TGTGCCAGCAGCTTAGCCCCGGCAGATACGCAGTATTTT
TRBV5-1	TRBD2	.	TRBJ2-5	CASKSLAGSQETQYF	TGCGCCAGCAAGTCACTAGCGGGTTCTCAAGAGACCCAGTACTTC
TRBV7-8	TRBD1	.	TRBJ2-6	CASSRRRGLGANVLTF	TGTGCCAGCAGCAGAAGAAGGGGGCTCGGGGCCAACGTCCTGACTTTC